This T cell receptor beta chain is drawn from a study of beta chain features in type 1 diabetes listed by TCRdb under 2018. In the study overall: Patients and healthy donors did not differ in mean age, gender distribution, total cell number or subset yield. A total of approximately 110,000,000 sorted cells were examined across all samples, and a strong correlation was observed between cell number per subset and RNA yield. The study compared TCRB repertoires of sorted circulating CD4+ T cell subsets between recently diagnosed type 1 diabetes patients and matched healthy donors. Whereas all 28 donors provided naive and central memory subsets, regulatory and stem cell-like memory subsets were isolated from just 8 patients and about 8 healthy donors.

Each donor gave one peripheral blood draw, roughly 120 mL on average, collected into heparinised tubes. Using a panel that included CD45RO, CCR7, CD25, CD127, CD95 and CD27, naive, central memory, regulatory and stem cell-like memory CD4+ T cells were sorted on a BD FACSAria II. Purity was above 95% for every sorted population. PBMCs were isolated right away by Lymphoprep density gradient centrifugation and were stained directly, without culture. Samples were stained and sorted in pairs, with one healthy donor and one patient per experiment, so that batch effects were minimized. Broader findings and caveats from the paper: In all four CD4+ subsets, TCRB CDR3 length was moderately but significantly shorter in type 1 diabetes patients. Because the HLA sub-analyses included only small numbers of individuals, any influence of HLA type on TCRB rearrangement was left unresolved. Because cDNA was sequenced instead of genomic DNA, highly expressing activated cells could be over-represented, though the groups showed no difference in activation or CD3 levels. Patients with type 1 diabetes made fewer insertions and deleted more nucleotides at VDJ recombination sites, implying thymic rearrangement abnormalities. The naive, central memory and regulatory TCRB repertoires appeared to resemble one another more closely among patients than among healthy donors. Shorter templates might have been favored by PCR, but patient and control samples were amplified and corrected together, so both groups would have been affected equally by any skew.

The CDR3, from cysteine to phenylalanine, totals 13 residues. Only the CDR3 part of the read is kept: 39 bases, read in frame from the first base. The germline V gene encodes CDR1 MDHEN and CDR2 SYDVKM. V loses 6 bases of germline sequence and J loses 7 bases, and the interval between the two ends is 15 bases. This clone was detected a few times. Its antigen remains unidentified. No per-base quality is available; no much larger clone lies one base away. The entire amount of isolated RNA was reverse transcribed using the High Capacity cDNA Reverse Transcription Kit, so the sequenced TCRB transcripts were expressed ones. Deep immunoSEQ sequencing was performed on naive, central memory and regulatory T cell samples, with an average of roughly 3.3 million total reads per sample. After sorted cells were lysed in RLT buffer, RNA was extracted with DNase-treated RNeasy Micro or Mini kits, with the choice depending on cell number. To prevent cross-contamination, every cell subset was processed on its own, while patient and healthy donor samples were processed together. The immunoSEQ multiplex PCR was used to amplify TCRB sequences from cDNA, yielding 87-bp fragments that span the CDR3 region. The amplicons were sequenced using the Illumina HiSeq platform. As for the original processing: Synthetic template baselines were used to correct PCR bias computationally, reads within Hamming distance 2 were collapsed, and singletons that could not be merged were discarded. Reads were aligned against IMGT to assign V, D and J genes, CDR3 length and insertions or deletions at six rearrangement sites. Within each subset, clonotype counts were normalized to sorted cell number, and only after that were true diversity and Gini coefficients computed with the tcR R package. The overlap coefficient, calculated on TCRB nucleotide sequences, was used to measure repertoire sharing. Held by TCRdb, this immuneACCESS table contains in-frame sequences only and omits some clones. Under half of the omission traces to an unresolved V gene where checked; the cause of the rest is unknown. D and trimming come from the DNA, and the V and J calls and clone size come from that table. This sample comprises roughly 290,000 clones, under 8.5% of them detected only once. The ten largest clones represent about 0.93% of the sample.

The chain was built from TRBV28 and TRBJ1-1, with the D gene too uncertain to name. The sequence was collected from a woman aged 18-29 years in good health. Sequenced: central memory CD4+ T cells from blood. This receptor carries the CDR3 CASRVIGHFEAFF. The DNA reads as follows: TGTGCCAGCAGGGTCATAGGGCACTTTGAAGCTTTCTTT.